The clone carrying this T cell receptor beta chain was seen many times. The antigen is not known. The entry originates in a study of response to subunit inactivated influenza vaccine. TCRdb reprocessed the RT-PCR reads via MiXCR and lists one record per CDR3 protein. The table records around 600,000 distinct CDR3 sequences, around 10% of them present only once. The V and J ends lost 5 bases and 4 bases respectively, with 17 bases between them. Germline V CDR1 and CDR2: SEHNR, FQNEAQ (reference sequence). The CDR3 has 15 residues. General study results and limits: Each seasonal flu vaccination may recruit only limited new T cells, authors suggested.

This same sample was also part of a study on T cells expressing NK-cell markers. As that report states: For TCR beta, cDNA was produced by 5'RACE template switching with UMIs. The authors sequenced eight donors, of whom seven were HCMV-seropositive and one was seronegative. Where a few donors were concerned, these clonotypes also led the CD3+CD56-NKG2C+ fraction.

The sample consisted of PBMCs from blood, taken on the day of vaccination. This clonotype originated in a man aged 50 to 59 who received an inactivated influenza vaccine. This sequence joins TRBV7-9 and TRBJ2-5, with no clear D. Here the CDR3 reads CASSPGTDWRETQYF. The CDR3 nucleotides read TGTGCCAGCAGCCCGGGCACAGATTGGAGAGAGACCCAGTACTTC.